This TCR beta chain is drawn from a study of metastatic and nonmetastatic thyroid tumors. Across the study: The authors compared repertoires across blood and tumor or nodule tissue from malignant and benign thyroid patients.

In the study's own analysis: Construction of a distant-metastasis classifier for papillary thyroid cancer relied on CDR3 differences across clinicopathological groups. TCRdb re-analyzed the PCR reads using MiXCR. TCRdb's processing, not the authors', yielded these V and J calls. The sample consists of 35,000 to 55,000 clones, around 25% of them appearing once. In its sample, this clone was seen many times. Its specificity is not known. Whole-study findings and limits: In both blood and tumor samples, TCR beta diversity was reported significantly higher for malignant than benign nodules.

All patients were treatment-naive before thyroid surgery. The receptor's source is a male donor with papillary thyroid cancer or a benign thyroid nodule (not recorded which). Some clones in this sample may be carry-over from other donors' samples. Sequences were obtained from blood.

In nucleotides, the CDR3 is TGTGCCAGCAGTTCAAGACAGGGGGCACAGGAGACCCAGTACTTC. Its protein product is CASSSRQGAQETQYF. V and J are TRBV28 and TRBJ2-5, with 10 bases lining up with TRBD1. CDR1 and CDR2 from the germline V gene are MDHEN and SYDVKM. Trimming at V came to 4 bases and at J to 5 bases, leaving 7 bases not matched to a gene. This CDR3 has 15 residues.